Presented here are 19 T cell receptor beta chains from one specimen sequenced in a study of blood T cell repertoires in COVID-19 (TCRdb year 2020). The receptor library was made with the immunoSEQ multiplex PCR assay. TCRdb holds this immuneACCESS table with in-frame rearrangements only. Some clones are missing; in checked studies, unresolved V genes explain under half, and the rest has no known cause. The sample table contains nearly 300,000 clones; only one count was recorded for about 88% of them. More than 1.2% of the sample is in the top ten clones. Sequenced material: peripheral blood. Source of these receptors: a human donor with COVID-19, enrolled during active disease. The donor label of this sample is uncertain.

V gene TRBV28 combines with J gene TRBJ1-2, with 7 bases that match TRBD1. The germline gives CDR1 MDHEN, CDR2 SYDVKM. Losses at the gene ends were 2 bases for V and 5 bases for J; bases not matched to a gene: 5. The CDR3 covers 14 residues. The DNA for the CDR3 is TGTGCCAGCAGTTTAGACAGGGCGACTTATGGCTACACCTTC. Its protein product is CASSLDRATYGYTF.

The gene calls are TRBV7-9 and TRBJ2-3; 9 nucleotides line up with TRBD2. Germline V gene data show CDR1 as SEHNR and CDR2 as FQNEAQ (reference sequence). Trimming took 3 bases from V and 5 from J; bases not matched to a gene: 3. This CDR3 has 14 residues. The CDR3 protein is CASSFAGGGDTQYF. The CDR3 DNA is TGTGCCAGCAGCTTCGCGGGAGGGGGAGATACGCAGTATTTT.

The chain recombines TRBV10-3 with TRBJ2-2, with TRBD2 matching 11 bases. The CDR3 loop spans 22 amino acids. CDR1 is ENHRY and CDR2 is SYGVKD in the germline V gene. Trimming removed 4 bases from V and 1 base from J; junction bases left unmatched: 20. This chain's CDR3 is CAISGRFSGRATIYLNTGELFF. The CDR3 DNA follows: TGTGCCATCAGTGGGAGGTTTAGCGGGAGGGCGACAATCTACCTGAACACCGGGGAGCTGTTTTTT.

This chain connects TRBV7-3 to TRBJ2-1; TRBD2 is a possible D gene (5 bases). V was pared by 2 bases and J by 8 bases, with 16 bases between. The germline CDR1 and CDR2 sequences are SGHTA and FQGTGA. CDR3 length equals 15 residues. CDR3 sequence reads: CASSLLGGFIDEQFF. CDR3 in DNA: TGTGCCAGCAGCTTACTTGGCGGGTTCATCGATGAGCAGTTCTTC.

J is TRBJ2-3 and V is TRBV7-2; D may be TRBD2 (5 bases). V was clipped by 5 bases and J by 5 bases, with 14 bases between them. The CDR3 covers 14 residues. Germline assignment: CDR1 SGHTA and CDR2 FQGNSA. The CDR3 sequence is CASSPAGFQDTQYF. The DNA for the CDR3 is TGTGCCAGCAGCCCCGCGGGTTTTCAAGATACGCAGTATTTT.

The chain uses TRBV7-9 and TRBJ2-1; no definite D call. CDR1 is SEHNR, CDR2 FQNEAQ, per germline (reference sequence). The CDR3 is 13 residues long. V lost 5 bases and J 8 bases, leaving 13 bases between the germline ends. The CDR3 spells CASSPGFPDEQFF. For the CDR3, the DNA is TGTGCCAGCAGCCCAGGTTTCCCAGATGAGCAGTTCTTC.

J is TRBJ2-2 and V is TRBV5-1, with D uncertain. Germline values: CDR1 SGHRS, CDR2 YFSETQ. The CDR3 has 14 residues. Trimming took off 0 bases at V and 7 bases at J, with 10 bases between the two ends. This CDR3 reads CASSLGARGGELFF. The CDR3 DNA sequence: TGCGCCAGCAGCTTGGGGGCCCGTGGCGGGGAGCTGTTTTTT. The whole variable domain, filled in from reference TRBV5-1 and TRBJ2-2, reads KAGVTQTPRYLIKTRGQQVTLSCSPISGHRSVSWYQQTPGQGLQFLFEYFSETQRNKGNFPGRFSGRQFSNSRSEMNVSTLELGDSALYLCASSLGARGGELFFGEGSRLTVL.

The rearrangement joins TRBV24-1 to TRBJ1-1; D is unclear. Germline assignment: CDR1 KGHDR and CDR2 SFDVKD. V lost 7 bases and J 0 bases, leaving 11 bases between the germline ends. This CDR3 is 14 amino acids long. The CDR3 is CATSIPVVNTEAFF. DNA for the CDR3: TGTGCCACCAGCATCCCGGTGGTGAACACTGAAGCTTTCTTT.

The rearrangement joins TRBV5-1 to TRBJ2-7; 9 nucleotides agree with TRBD1. The ends lost 4 bases at V and 1 base at J; junction bases unmatched: 6. The CDR3 is 15 residues long. Germline V CDR1 and CDR2: SGHRS, YFSETQ. The CDR3 reads CASSREGTGSYEQYF. CDR3 DNA: TGCGCCAGCAGCCGAGAGGGGACAGGGTCCTACGAGCAGTACTTC.

This clone came up once. This chain uses TRBV18 with TRBJ2-7, with 7 bases aligning to TRBD1. V trimming: 2 bases; J trimming: 0 bases; junction bases outside the gene matches: 7. Germline-derived CDR1 and CDR2 are KGHSH and LQKENI. CDR3 length: 16 amino acids. CDR3 residues: CASSPNTGTVSYEQYF. DNA for the CDR3: TGTGCCAGCTCACCAAACACCGGGACAGTCTCCTACGAGCAGTACTTC.

V and J are TRBV6-5 and TRBJ1-1, with no clear D. The CDR3 is 13 residues long. The germline V gene encodes CDR1 MNHEY and CDR2 SVGAGI. The ends were cut back, 7 bases at V and 4 bases at J, with 13 bases in the middle. DNA for the CDR3: TGTGCCAGCAAAAGGCGGCATGGCACTGAAGCTTTCTTT. It yields the protein CASKRRHGTEAFF.

The V call is TRBV28, the J call TRBJ1-4; D is possibly TRBD1 (5 bases). V was clipped by 6 bases and J by 7 bases, with 21 bases between them. Germline V gives CDR1 MDHEN, CDR2 SYDVKM. The CDR3 is 16 amino acids. CDR3 bases: TGTGCCAGCAGAAGCCCCAGGGCTAGGGGTGGTGAAAAACTGTTTTTT. The encoded protein is CASRSPRARGGEKLFF.

This sequence joins TRBV5-1 and TRBJ2-1, with 7 positions matching TRBD2. V gave up 1 base and J gave up 4 bases; unmatched junction bases: 8. This CDR3 is built from 16 residues. Germline V gene lookup returns CDR1 SGHRS and CDR2 YFSETQ. The CDR3 region has the DNA TGCGCCAGCAGCTTGCTCGGACTAGTGGTTTACAATGAGCAGTTCTTC. This gives the protein CASSLLGLVVYNEQFF. The full variable domain, its missing parts supplied by reference TRBV5-1 and TRBJ2-1, is KAGVTQTPRYLIKTRGQQVTLSCSPISGHRSVSWYQQTPGQGLQFLFEYFSETQRNKGNFPGRFSGRQFSNSRSEMNVSTLELGDSALYLCASSLLGLVVYNEQFFGPGTRLTVL.

The chain joins TRBV29-1 to TRBJ1-1; no definite D call. In germline, CDR1 is SQVTM, CDR2 ANQGSEA. V was pared by 1 base and J by 0 bases, with 9 bases between. There are 14 residues in the CDR3. The CDR3 reads CSVEGQALNTEAFF. CDR3 sequence (DNA): TGCAGCGTTGAAGGTCAGGCCTTGAACACTGAAGCTTTCTTT.

The rearrangement uses TRBV15 and TRBJ2-2; 13 nucleotides match TRBD2. The CDR3 length is 19 residues. Germline V gene sequence: CDR1 LNHNV, CDR2 YYDKDF (reference sequence). Unmatched junction bases numbered 6, after V lost 0 bases and J lost 2 bases. CDR3 nucleotide sequence: TGTGCCACCAGCAGAGAGGGACTAGCGGGACTCACTAACACCGGGGAGCTGTTTTTT. The encoded protein is CATSREGLAGLTNTGELFF.

This chain uses TRBV29-1 with TRBJ1-4; D perhaps matches TRBD1 (6 bases). This CDR3 spans 13 amino acids. V dropped 7 bases and J dropped 4 bases, with 13 bases sitting between them. CDR1 and CDR2 from the germline V gene are SQVTM and ANQGSEA. The CDR3 reads CSALDSINEKLFF. The CDR3 coding sequence is TGCAGCGCCCTGGACAGCATTAATGAAAAACTGTTTTTT.

The chain employs TRBV14 and TRBJ2-3; 8 bases match TRBD1. CDR3 length equals 15 residues. The ends lost 2 bases at V and 7 bases at J; junction bases unmatched: 8. Looked up from germline, CDR1 is SGHDN and CDR2 is FVKESK. CDR3 nucleotides: TGTGCCAGCAGCCAATTGACGCAGGGGGCAAATACGCAGTATTTT. Translated, it gives CASSQLTQGANTQYF.

The rearrangement uses TRBV5-1 and TRBJ2-1, with D possibly being TRBD2 (5 bases). With 7 bases removed from V and 4 bases from J, the gap between germline ends came to 21 bases. From germline, CDR1 is SGHRS and CDR2 YFSETQ. The CDR3 consists of 16 residues. CDR3 bases: TGCGCCAGCTCACCGGGAACACATAGTCGATACAATGAGCAGTTCTTC. Translated: CASSPGTHSRYNEQFF.

This clone has only a few counts. The rearrangement uses TRBV9 and TRBJ1-2, with a weak D call TRBD1 (5 bases). The CDR3 spans 16 residues. Germline lookup yields CDR1 SGDLS and CDR2 YYNGEE. V was cut by 0 bases and J by 3 bases, with 15 bases left in between. CDR3 DNA sequence: TGTGCCAGCAGCGTAGGCCCGGGACTCAGGGACTATGGCTACACCTTC. This encodes CASSVGPGLRDYGYTF.